This TCR beta chain was documented in a study of CD8 T cells in ankylosing spondylitis. Study results and limitations: Seemingly distinctive of ankylosing spondylitis blood was a TCR beta motif formed by eight highly homologous variants.

One entry per CDR3 protein results from TCRdb running MiXCR on the 5' RACE reads. The sample records 650,000 to 800,000 distinct CDR3 sequences, roughly 19% being singletons. This clonotype was detected a few times. Its antigen is currently unknown. Germline V gene data show CDR1 as MGHRA and CDR2 as YSYEKL. The CDR3 length is 16 residues. J lost 4 bases, V lost 3 bases, and 8 bases had no gene match. Sequenced: blood, either unsorted or a sorted T cell fraction (not recorded which). The source is a male donor with ankylosing spondylitis. This rearrangement joins TRBV4-1 to TRBJ2-1; 8 bases align to TRBD2. The CDR3 is CASSQSSGDYYNEQFF. CDR3 nucleotide sequence: TGCGCCAGCAGCCAGAGTAGCGGGGATTATTACAATGAGCAGTTCTTC.